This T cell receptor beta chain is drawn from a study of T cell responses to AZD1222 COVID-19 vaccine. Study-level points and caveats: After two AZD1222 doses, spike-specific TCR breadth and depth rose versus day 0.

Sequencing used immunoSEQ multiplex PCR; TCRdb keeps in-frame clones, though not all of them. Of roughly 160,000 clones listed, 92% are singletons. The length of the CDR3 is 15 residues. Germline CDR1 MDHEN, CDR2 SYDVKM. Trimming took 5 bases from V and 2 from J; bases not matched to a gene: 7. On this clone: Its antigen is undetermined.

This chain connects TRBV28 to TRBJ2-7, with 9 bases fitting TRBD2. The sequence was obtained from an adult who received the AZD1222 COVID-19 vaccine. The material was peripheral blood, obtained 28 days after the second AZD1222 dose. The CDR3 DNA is TGTGCCAGCAGTGGCCTTAGCGGGAGCCCCTACGAGCAGTACTTC. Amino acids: CASSGLSGSPYEQYF. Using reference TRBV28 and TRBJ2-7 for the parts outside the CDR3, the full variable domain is DVKVTQSSRYLVKRTGEKVFLECVQDMDHENMFWYRQDPGLGLRLIYFSYDVKMKEKGDIPEGYSVSREKKERFSLILESASTNQTSMYLCASSGLSGSPYEQYFGPGTRLTVT.